Listed here are 2 T cell receptor beta chains from one sample, sequenced in a study of breast tumors, draining lymph nodes, adjacent tissues. MiXCR, applied by TCRdb to the multiplex PCR reads, yields one record per CDR3 protein. The sample shows about 89,000 distinct CDR3 sequences, around 29% of them seen only once. Samples came from axillary lymph nodes draining the breast cancer. Material for sequencing was axillary lymph node tissue. The receptors derive from a female donor with breast cancer. Some clones in this sample may be carry-over from other donors' samples.

This clonotype has ten or more counts. The chain uses TRBV10-1 and TRBJ2-2; no firm D call. The V gene lost 2 bases and the J gene lost 2 bases, with 6 bases spanning the gap. The germline CDR1 and CDR2 sequences are WNHNN and SYGVQD (reference sequence). The CDR3 has 14 residues. CDR3 residues: CASSEVRNTGELFF. CDR3 nucleotide sequence: TGCGCCAGCAGTGAGGTCAGAAACACCGGGGAGCTGTTTTTT.

For this clonotype: An end of the junction does not agree with germline; a read error may underlie this. V usage is TRBV6-1 and J usage is TRBJ1-3, with D perhaps TRBD1 (5 bases). This CDR3 is built from 17 residues. Germline loops: CDR1 MNHNS, CDR2 SASEGT. The DNA of the CDR3 is TGTGCCAGCGGTGAATCGGGGGGAGCCGCCCGGGGAAACACCATATATTTT. Amino acids: CASGESGGAARGNTIYF.